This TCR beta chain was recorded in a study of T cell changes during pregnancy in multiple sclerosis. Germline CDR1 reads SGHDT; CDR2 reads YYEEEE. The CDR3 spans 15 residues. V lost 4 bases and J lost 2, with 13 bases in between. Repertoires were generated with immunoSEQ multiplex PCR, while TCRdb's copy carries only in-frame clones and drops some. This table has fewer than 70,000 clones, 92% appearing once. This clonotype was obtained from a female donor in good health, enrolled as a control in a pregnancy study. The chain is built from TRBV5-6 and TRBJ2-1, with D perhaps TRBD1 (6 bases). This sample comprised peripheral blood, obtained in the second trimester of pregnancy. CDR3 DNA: TGTGCCAGCAGCCGACGCCGGACAGCCTACAATGAGCAGTTCTTC. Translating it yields CASSRRRTAYNEQFF.